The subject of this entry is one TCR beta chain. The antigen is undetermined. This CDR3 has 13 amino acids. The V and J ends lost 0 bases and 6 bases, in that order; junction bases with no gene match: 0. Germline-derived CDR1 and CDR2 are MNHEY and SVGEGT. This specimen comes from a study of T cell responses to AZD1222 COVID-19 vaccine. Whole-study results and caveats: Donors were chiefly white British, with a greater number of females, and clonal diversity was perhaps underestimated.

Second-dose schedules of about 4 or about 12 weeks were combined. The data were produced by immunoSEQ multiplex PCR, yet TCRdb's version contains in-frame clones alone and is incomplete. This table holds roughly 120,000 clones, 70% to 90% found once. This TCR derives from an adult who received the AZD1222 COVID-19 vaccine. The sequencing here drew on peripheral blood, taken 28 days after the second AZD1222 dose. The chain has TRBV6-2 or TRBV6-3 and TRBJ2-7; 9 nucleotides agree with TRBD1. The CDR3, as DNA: TGTGCCAGCAGTTACTCGGACAGGGGCGAGCAGTACTTC. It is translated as CASSYSDRGEQYF.